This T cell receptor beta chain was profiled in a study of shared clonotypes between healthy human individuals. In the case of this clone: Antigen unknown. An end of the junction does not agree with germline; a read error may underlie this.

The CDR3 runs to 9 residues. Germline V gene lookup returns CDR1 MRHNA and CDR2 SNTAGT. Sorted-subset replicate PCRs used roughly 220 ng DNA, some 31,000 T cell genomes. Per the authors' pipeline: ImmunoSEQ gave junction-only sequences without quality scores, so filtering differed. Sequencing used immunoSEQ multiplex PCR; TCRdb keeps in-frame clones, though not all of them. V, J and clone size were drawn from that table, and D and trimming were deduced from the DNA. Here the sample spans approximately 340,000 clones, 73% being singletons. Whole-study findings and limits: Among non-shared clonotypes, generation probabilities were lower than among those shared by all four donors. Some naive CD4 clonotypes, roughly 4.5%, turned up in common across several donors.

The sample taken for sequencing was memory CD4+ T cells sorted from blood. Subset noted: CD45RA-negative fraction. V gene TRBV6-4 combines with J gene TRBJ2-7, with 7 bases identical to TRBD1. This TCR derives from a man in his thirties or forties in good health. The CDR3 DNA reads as TGTGCCAGCCCCTACGGGGACAGATTC. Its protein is CASPYGDRF.